This entry concerns a single TCR beta chain. Which antigen it targets is not known. Base qualities are not provided; no much larger clone lies one nucleotide away. The CDR3 goes from the cysteine to the phenylalanine over 15 residues. The only DNA kept is the CDR3, 45 bases in frame from the first base. Via the germline V gene, CDR1 is MNHNS and CDR2 SASEGT. The junction carries 14 bases between V and J, which are trimmed by 5 bases and 0 bases respectively. Instrument on record: Illumina HiSeq 2500. Quantitative 5'-RACE with molecular barcodes was the method used to prepare the TCR beta libraries. In the original analysis: A new computational method based on a probabilistic model of VDJ rearrangement was used to identify disease-linked TCR variants. TCRdb handled the public reads itself, with Q25 trimming in fastp and clone calling in MiXCR, and kept productive beta chains. A single entry per CDR3 protein holds the most common genes and DNA from its merged rows. These V and J calls originate from TCRdb's pipeline instead of the authors' own analysis. This sample holds around 250,000 distinct CDR3 sequences; roughly 32% were observed only once. The ten largest clones represent approximately 4.4% of the sample.

These data originate in a study of CD8 T cells in ankylosing spondylitis (TCRdb year 2017). A note on the overall study: The study profiled T cell receptor beta repertoires in healthy donors and ankylosing spondylitis patients to find disease-linked TCR variants. The full study cohort was made up of over 20 ankylosing spondylitis patients and 108 healthy donors. Peripheral blood was sampled, and synovial fluid was also collected from ankylosing spondylitis patients.

General study outcomes and caveats: According to the report, matched synovial fluid samples from ankylosing spondylitis patients were significantly enriched for the disease-linked clones. Some motif variants had previously been reported in the synovial fluid and blood of reactive arthritis patients, which suggests shared mechanisms of disease initiation. The disease-linked clones had a CD8+ phenotype and were found at relatively low frequencies in peripheral blood. Blood from ankylosing spondylitis patients appeared to be characterized by a TCR beta motif composed of several highly homologous amino acid variants.

The sequenced material came from blood, either unsorted or a sorted T cell fraction (not recorded which). The chain is made from TRBV6-1 and TRBJ2-7; the D gene could be TRBD1 or TRBD2, each one agreeing over 5 bases. The source of this sequence is a male donor with ankylosing spondylitis or in good health (not recorded which). Here is the DNA: TGTGCCAGCAGTACCGGGACGGGGAGCTCCTACGAGCAGTACTTC. It codes for CASSTGTGSSYEQYF.